These 5 T cell receptor beta chains originate from one sample sequenced in a study of response to subunit inactivated influenza vaccine. TCRdb passed the RT-PCR reads through MiXCR, listing each CDR3 protein once. The sample holds 590,000 or so distinct CDR3 sequences, 12% to 15% seen once. Sequenced here: PBMCs from blood, sampled roughly 2 weeks before vaccination. These receptors came from a man between 50 and 59 years old who received an inactivated influenza vaccine.

The V and J genes are TRBV20-1 and TRBJ2-7; 11 bases agree with TRBD2. This CDR3 has 16 residues. J was trimmed by 3 bases and V by 1 base; bases with no gene match: 8. The germline V gene encodes CDR1 DFQATT and CDR2 SNEGSKA (reference sequence). The CDR3 sequence is CSARAGTSGSLYEQYF. Here the CDR3 DNA reads TGCAGTGCTAGAGCTGGAACTAGCGGGAGCCTCTACGAGCAGTACTTC.

The chain links TRBV29-1 to TRBJ2-4, with D possibly called TRBD1 or TRBD2 (5 bases each). Germline CDR1 SQVTM, CDR2 ANQGSEA. V shed 2 bases and J shed 8 bases, with 16 bases lying between them. The CDR3 has 14 residues. CDR3 loop: CSVELGPRGDIQYF. CDR3 DNA sequence: TGCAGCGTTGAATTGGGTCCGAGAGGGGACATTCAGTACTTC.

The V gene is TRBV7-9, the J gene TRBJ2-7; D call uncertain. The CDR3 runs 13 residues. Germline V lookup: CDR1 SEHNR, CDR2 FQNEAQ (reference sequence). Trimming pared 3 bases from V and 3 bases from J, leaving 9 bases between. CDR3 sequence: CASSFSRDYEQYF. As DNA, the CDR3 is TGTGCCAGCAGCTTTTCCAGAGACTACGAGCAGTACTTC.

The rearrangement links TRBV20-1 to TRBJ1-5; unclear D gene. Between the trimmed V and J ends, which lost 3 bases and 0 bases, there was a span of 3 bases. The CDR3 runs 12 residues. The germline CDR1 and CDR2 sequences are DFQATT and SNEGSKA (reference sequence). The CDR3 region is CSASASNQPQHF. Here the CDR3 DNA reads TGCAGTGCTAGTGCTAGCAATCAGCCCCAGCATTTT.

The rearrangement joins TRBV12-3 or TRBV12-4 to TRBJ2-7; D is unclear. The CDR3 extends over 13 amino acids. Trimming removed 0 bases from V and 3 bases from J, with 6 bases in between. The CDR3 is CASSLAIDYEQYF. The CDR3 DNA reads as TGTGCCAGCAGTTTAGCGATCGACTACGAGCAGTACTTC.